This TCR beta chain was sequenced during a study of blood T cell repertoires in COVID-19 (dated by TCRdb to 2019 to 2021). Regarding the study in general: Collaborator samples came from the United States, Italy and Spain and covered acute and convalescent phases of COVID-19. Subjects who had been exposed to COVID-19, were actively infected with it, or had recovered from it provided the deeply sampled blood TCRbeta repertoires that made up the dataset. The samples were drawn from the first 160 participants of the ongoing ImmuneRACE study and from 1,254 subjects provided by 6 global collaborators. Where HLA class I and class II types were available, the types were taken from metadata supplied by the sample provider, not from assay-based typing. The prospective study material was composed of cDNA or gDNA derived from T cells, B-cell-depleted T cells, or PBMCs. The sample metadata nearly always contained a de-identified subject ID, COVID-19 status, age in years and sex. The repertoires were made available in a free public database intended to serve as a resource for research on the immune response to SARS-CoV-2.

From V the trimming removes 6 bases and from J it removes 0 bases, while the gene matches leave 7 bases of the junction unaccounted for. The CDR3 holds 15 amino acids from the cysteine to the phenylalanine. Only the CDR3 region is kept as DNA, spanning 45 bases read in frame from base 1. CDR1 and CDR2 are drawn from the germline V gene (reference sequence): LNHDA, SQIVND. For this clone: Its antigen target is currently unknown. The input lacks base qualities; no much larger clone sits a single base away.

The immunoSEQ Assay, a bias-controlled multiplex PCR, was used to amplify TCRbeta CDR3 regions from genomic DNA. Processing in the source paper ran as follows. Within the assay, amplification of reference gene primers was used to estimate how many nucleated cells each sample contained. Sequence reads were collapsed and filtered to measure the absolute abundance of every unique TCRbeta CDR3 rearrangement. For each sample, productive Simpson clonality was calculated by taking the square root of Simpson's diversity index across productive rearrangements. TCRdb obtained this table from immuneACCESS and retained in-frame rearrangements with V and J assigned. These tables miss some clones; where compared with another copy, unresolved V genes account for less than half of the shortfall, and the remainder is unexplained. From that table come the V and J calls and clone size; the DNA was used to work out D and trimming. The sample profile shows approximately 100,000 clones; approximately 83% of them were found once. The ten most abundant clones make up roughly 6.2% of the sample.

Points the paper makes about the study in general: Clinical and demographic metadata were provided uncurated, with the amount varying by source and participant.

The collaborating institutions used their own protocols to collect whole blood in K2EDTA tubes. For TCRbeta analysis, collaborators shipped samples as frozen whole blood, isolated PBMCs, or DNA extracted from either of those sample types. This sequence uses TRBV19 and TRBJ2-7, with 8 central nucleotides matching TRBD1. The receptor was derived from a man between 60 and 75 years old with acute or convalescent COVID-19. The specimen was peripheral blood. At the DNA level, the sequence is TGTGCCAGTAGCGGTGGACAGGGATACTCCTACGAGCAGTACTTC. This gives the protein CASSGGQGYSYEQYF.